Below, 18 T cell receptor beta chains from the same sample are listed, as sequenced in a study of shared T cell receptors in the human thymus. Some clones are missing from TCRdb's copy, which holds only in-frame ones; the method was immunoSEQ multiplex PCR. The profile shows 720,000 or so clones, approximately 83% of them singletons. This sample was shared with a second study, whose subject was human thymus T cells.

Material for sequencing was thymocytes. These TCRs come from a girl in the first two years of life with a congenital heart defect.

The chain links TRBV9 to TRBJ1-3; unclear D gene. The CDR3 contains 18 residues. Germline CDR1 is SGDLS and CDR2 is YYNGEE. The V end was cut by 1 base, the J end by 0 bases, with 17 bases between. The CDR3 DNA follows: TGTGCCAGCAGCGTATCTAGTTCCGACTCCATCTCTGGAAACACCATATATTTT. Residues: CASSVSSSDSISGNTIYF. Supplemented by reference TRBV9 and TRBJ1-3, the full variable domain reads DSGVTQTPKHLITATGQRVTLRCSPRSGDLSVYWYQQSLDQGLQFLIQYYNGEERAKGNILERFSAQQFPDLHSELNLSSLELGDSALYFCASSVSSSDSISGNTIYFGEGSWLTVV.

This rearrangement joins TRBV27 to TRBJ1-2, with D hard to call. There are 18 residues in the CDR3. V lost 6 bases and J lost 0, with 23 bases in between. Germline CDR1 reads MNHEY; CDR2 reads SMNVEV (reference sequence). The CDR3 DNA is TGTGCCAGCAGCCACCTAGAAGGTTTACCGGCTGCTAACTATGGCTACACCTTC. Its translation: CASSHLEGLPAANYGYTF.

This rearrangement joins TRBV28 to TRBJ2-7, with 9 positions matching TRBD1. The J segment lost 6 bases and the V segment lost 0 bases, leaving 6 bases of the junction unmatched. The CDR3 length is 15 residues. The germline V gene encodes CDR1 MDHEN and CDR2 SYDVKM. This chain's CDR3 is CASSLWDRGRGEQYF. CDR3 DNA: TGTGCCAGCAGTTTATGGGACAGGGGCCGGGGCGAGCAGTACTTC.

The chain combines TRBV4-1 with TRBJ2-7, with 8 bases matching TRBD1. V trimming: 1 base; J trimming: 1 base; junction bases outside the gene matches: 9. This CDR3 spans 17 amino acids. Germline CDR1 and CDR2: MGHRA and YSYEKL. In DNA form, the CDR3 reads TGCGCCAGCAGCCAAGGGACCGGGACAGGAGTTTCCTACGAGCAGTACTTC. It translates to CASSQGTGTGVSYEQYF.

The chain is built from TRBV2 and TRBJ2-3; 7 bases agree with TRBD2. From germline, CDR1 is SNHLY and CDR2 FYNNEI. V lost 3 bases to trimming and J lost 0 bases; unmatched junction nucleotides: 12. The CDR3 has 18 residues. The CDR3 bases are TGTGCCAGCAGTGAGGGTGGAAGACTAGCTCGCAGCACAGATACGCAGTATTTT. This encodes CASSEGGRLARSTDTQYF.

This chain uses TRBV6-5 with TRBJ1-3, with TRBD1 as a possible D gene (6 bases). Trimming stripped 10 bases from V and 0 bases from J, with 10 bases between. Germline assignment: CDR1 MNHEY and CDR2 SVGAGI. The CDR3 contains 13 residues. In nucleotides, the CDR3 is TGTGCCACCCAGGGGTACTCTGGAAACACCATATATTTT. This translates into CATQGYSGNTIYF.

The rearrangement uses TRBV6-5 and TRBJ2-3, with D uncertain. Germline V gene lookup returns CDR1 MNHEY and CDR2 SVGAGI. This CDR3 comprises 12 residues. V was trimmed by 5 bases and J by 4 bases, leaving 7 bases between them. CDR3 DNA sequence: TGTGCCAGCAGTACCGAGGCAGATACGCAGTATTTT. Its protein is CASSTEADTQYF.

The chain employs TRBV19 and TRBJ2-1, with TRBD1 identical over 7 bases. V shed 4 bases, J shed 8 bases, and the junction held 5 bases outside the gene matches. The germline V gene encodes CDR1 LNHDA and CDR2 SQIVND (reference sequence). The CDR3 runs to 13 residues. The CDR3 loop is CASSTGGKDEQFF. The CDR3 DNA reads TGTGCCAGTAGTACAGGGGGAAAAGATGAGCAGTTCTTC. The whole variable domain, remainder taken from reference TRBV19 and TRBJ2-1, is DGGITQSPKYLFRKEGQNVTLSCEQNLNHDAMYWYRQDPGQGLRLIYYSQIVNDFQKGDIAEGYSVSREKKESFPLTVTSAQKNPTAFYLCASSTGGKDEQFFGPGTRLTVL.

This clone was detected only once. The chain employs TRBV28 and TRBJ2-3; a possible D gene is TRBD1 (6 bases). The CDR3 is 13 residues long. Trimming removed 7 bases from V and 1 base from J, with 9 bases in between. Germline CDR1 reads MDHEN; CDR2 reads SYDVKM. For the CDR3, the DNA is TGTGCCAGCAATCCAGGGGGCACAGATACGCAGTATTTT. The encoded protein is CASNPGGTDTQYF.

This rearrangement joins TRBV29-1 to TRBJ2-5, with D uncertain. V lost 3 bases and J 5 bases, leaving 10 bases between the germline ends. The CDR3 is made up of 12 amino acids. Germline V gives CDR1 SQVTM, CDR2 ANQGSEA. The CDR3 DNA is TGCAGCGTTGATCGGAGTGGGGAGACCCAGTACTTC. The encoded protein is CSVDRSGETQYF.

This chain connects TRBV5-8 to TRBJ1-1; tentatively, D is TRBD1 (5 bases). V lost 3 bases and J 6 bases, leaving 18 bases between the germline ends. The CDR3 loop spans 15 amino acids. The germline CDR1 and CDR2 sequences are SGHTS and YDEGEE. CDR3 sequence: CASSSGVGGLAEAFF. CDR3 sequence (DNA): TGTGCCAGCAGCTCGGGGGTCGGGGGACTTGCTGAAGCTTTCTTT.

This clone was counted once. The chain combines TRBV7-2 with TRBJ1-2; 9 bases map to TRBD1. Germline V gene lookup returns CDR1 SGHTA and CDR2 FQGNSA. Trimming cost V 5 bases and J 0 bases; bases outside gene matches: 4. The length of the CDR3 is 15 residues. The CDR3 region is CASSTGGGANYGYTF. CDR3 nucleotides: TGTGCCAGCAGCACAGGGGGCGGAGCTAACTATGGCTACACCTTC.

The genes are TRBV20-1 and TRBJ2-3; D is unresolved. Germline V CDR1 and CDR2: DFQATT, SNEGSKA (reference sequence). The length of the CDR3 is 11 residues. V was trimmed by 2 bases and J by 4 bases, leaving 4 bases between them. The CDR3 protein is CSARSPDTQYF. The CDR3 DNA reads as TGCAGTGCTAGAAGCCCAGATACGCAGTATTTT.

V and J are TRBV5-8 and TRBJ1-5; D not resolved. The CDR3 covers 15 residues. V was pared by 1 base and J by 1 base, with 9 bases between. Germline V gene sequence: CDR1 SGHTS, CDR2 YDEGEE. The CDR3 DNA reads TGTGCCAGCAGCTTGTGGCGGCGGAGCAATCAGCCCCAGCATTTT. The encoded protein is CASSLWRRSNQPQHF.

This rearrangement joins TRBV5-8 to TRBJ1-1, with D unresolved. The CDR3 runs 13 residues. The V and J ends lost 1 base and 6 bases respectively, with 10 bases between them. In germline, CDR1 is SGHTS, CDR2 YDEGEE. This CDR3 is CASSLRHAAEAFF. The CDR3 DNA is TGTGCCAGCAGCTTGCGCCACGCAGCTGAAGCTTTCTTT.

The chain uses TRBV9 and TRBJ1-1, with D possibly matching TRBD1 (5 bases). The germline V gene encodes CDR1 SGDLS and CDR2 YYNGEE. The CDR3 runs 16 residues. The V and J ends lost 0 bases and 0 bases respectively, with 12 bases between them. The CDR3 nucleotides are TGTGCCAGCAGCGTAGTTGGTGGGGGGATGAACACTGAAGCTTTCTTT. Encoded protein: CASSVVGGGMNTEAFF.

A remark on this clone: A read error may produce the germline difference seen at one junction end. The chain carries TRBV5-8 and TRBJ1-4; TRBD1 is a possible D gene (5 bases). The CDR3 extends over 11 amino acids. Per germline, CDR1 SGHTS and CDR2 YDEGEE. CDR3 DNA sequence: TGTGCCAGCAGCTTGGACAGGCGATCCCTTTTT. It codes for CASSLDRRSLF.

This sequence joins TRBV6-1 and TRBJ2-7; 9 nucleotides match TRBD1. V gave up 8 bases and J gave up 4 bases; unmatched junction bases: 9. The CDR3 spans 14 residues. Germline CDR1 and CDR2: MNHNS and SASEGT. The CDR3 reads CASVQGQGRYEQYF. In DNA form, the CDR3 reads TGTGCCAGCGTTCAAGGACAGGGGAGATACGAGCAGTACTTC.